This T cell receptor (beta chain) was sequenced for a study of blood T cell repertoires in COVID-19. Germline V lookup: CDR1 MNHEY, CDR2 SMNVEV (reference sequence). The CDR3 is 13 residues long. Trimming at V came to 9 bases and at J to 8 bases, leaving 12 bases not matched to a gene. This clone was seen repeatedly, ten times or more. In the authors' methods: Reference gene primer amplification gave estimated nucleated cell counts. TCRdb keeps only in-frame clones here, not all; method: immunoSEQ multiplex PCR. That table supplies the V and J calls and clone size; D and trimming were determined from the DNA. The table lists over 55,000 clones, roughly 85% of them singletons.

The sample consisted of peripheral blood. The clonotype comes from a middle-aged man with acute or convalescent COVID-19. V gene TRBV27 combines with J gene TRBJ1-2; TRBD1 matches at 7 bases. The DNA of the CDR3 is TGTGCCAGTCGAGCCCGGGACAGAGGAGGCTACACCTTC. Protein: CASRARDRGGYTF.